This T cell receptor (beta chain) comes out of a study of cytomegalovirus exposure and HLA in healthy donors. Trimming at V came to 0 bases and at J to 5 bases, leaving 6 bases not matched to a gene. In germline, CDR1 is MRHNA, CDR2 SNTAGT. CDR3 length: 16 residues. Primers: 60 Vbeta forward and 13 Jbeta reverse. Measured with immunoSEQ multiplex PCR; TCRdb has only the in-frame clones, and not every one. The sample has about 100,000 clones, under 90% seen once; the top ten hold approximately 4%. The source of this sequence is a woman aged 70-85 years in good health and CMV-seropositive. The sample was PBMCs. The chain couples TRBV6-4 to TRBJ2-1, with 8 bases lining up with TRBD2. CDR3 sequence: CASSDSSGSYHNEQFF. In DNA, the CDR3 is TGTGCCAGCAGTGACTCGAGCGGGAGTTACCACAATGAGCAGTTCTTC.